This section outlines one TCR beta chain sequence together with its context. Antigen specificity is unknown. The CDR3 runs to 13 residues. Germline lookup yields CDR1 SGHRS and CDR2 YFSETQ. Trimming took off 3 bases at V and 6 bases at J, with 9 bases between the two ends. Profiling relied on immunoSEQ multiplex PCR, and the TCRdb table lists in-frame clones only, not all of them. The sample has about 380,000 clones, 90% to 98% seen once; the top ten hold around 0.3%. The data are from a study of shared clonotypes between healthy human individuals. Regarding the study as a whole: Estimated richness values were generally larger in naive subsets than in memory subsets.

CD8 memory merged CD45RO+ with CCR7-negative CD45RA+ TemRA cells. This chain joins TRBV5-1 and TRBJ1-4, with D perhaps matching TRBD1 (5 bases). The specimen sequenced was memory CD8+ T cells sorted from blood. Subset defined: CD45RO+ cells pooled with CCR7-negative TemRA cells. The clonotype was recovered from a man aged 25-45 years in good health. CDR3 residues: CASSSQDHEKLFF. The CDR3 DNA reads TGCGCCAGCAGCTCACAGGACCATGAAAAACTGTTTTTT.